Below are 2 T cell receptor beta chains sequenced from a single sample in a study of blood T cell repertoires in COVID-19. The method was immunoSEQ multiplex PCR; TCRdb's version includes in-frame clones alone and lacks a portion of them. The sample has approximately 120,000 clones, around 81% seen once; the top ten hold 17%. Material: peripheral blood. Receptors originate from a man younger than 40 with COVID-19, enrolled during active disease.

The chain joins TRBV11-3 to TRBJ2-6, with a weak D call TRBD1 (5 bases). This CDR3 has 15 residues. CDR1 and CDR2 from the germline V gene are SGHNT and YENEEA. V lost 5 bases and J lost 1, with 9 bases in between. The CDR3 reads CASSARASGANVLTF. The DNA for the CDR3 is TGTGCCAGCAGCGCCAGGGCTTCTGGGGCCAACGTCCTGACTTTC.

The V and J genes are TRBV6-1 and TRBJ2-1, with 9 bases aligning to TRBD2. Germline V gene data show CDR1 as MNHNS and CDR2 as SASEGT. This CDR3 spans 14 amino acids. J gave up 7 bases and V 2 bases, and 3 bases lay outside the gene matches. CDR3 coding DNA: TGTGCCAGCAGTGAACTAGCGGGGACAAATGAGCAGTTCTTC. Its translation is CASSELAGTNEQFF.